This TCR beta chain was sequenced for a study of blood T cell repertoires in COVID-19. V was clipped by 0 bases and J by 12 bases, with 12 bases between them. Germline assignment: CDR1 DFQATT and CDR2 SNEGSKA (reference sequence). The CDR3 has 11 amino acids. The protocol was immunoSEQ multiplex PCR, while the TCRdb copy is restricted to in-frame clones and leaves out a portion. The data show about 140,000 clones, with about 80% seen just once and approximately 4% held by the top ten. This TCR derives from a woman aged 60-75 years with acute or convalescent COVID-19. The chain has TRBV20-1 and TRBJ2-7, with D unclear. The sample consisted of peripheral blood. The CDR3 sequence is CSARDIATSYF. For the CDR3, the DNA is TGCAGTGCTAGAGATATAGCCACGTCGTACTTC.